The subject of this entry is one TCR beta chain. Its cognate antigen is unknown. The data stem from a study of T-cell reconstitution after alpha-beta-depleted transplantation in children. Study-wide findings and caveats: One year post-transplant, T-cell counts and diversity were largely derived from T cells produced anew. Several hundred graft clones that had expanded were reportedly the source of alpha-beta T cells about two months after transplant.

The V gene's germline CDR1 is MNHEY and CDR2 SVGEGT. The CDR3 runs to 13 residues. V was pared by 6 bases and J by 9 bases, with 12 bases between. TCRbeta library construction was performed incorporating unique molecular identifiers. Via MiXCR, TCRdb re-called the PCR reads, giving one row per CDR3 protein. In the table there are 580,000 or so distinct CDR3 sequences, under 25% of which are singletons. The receptor's source is a boy in the first two years of life who had a stem cell transplant for acute myeloid leukemia, so the T cells may come from the graft donor. The genes are TRBV6-2 or TRBV6-3 and TRBJ1-6; D is possibly TRBD1 (5 bases). The material was PBMCs, mostly from graft donor cells, obtained 360 days after TCRalphabeta/CD19-depleted stem cell transplant. Here the CDR3 DNA reads TGTGCCAGCAGCCCGCTTAGGGGTTCACCCCTCCACTTT. Translated: CASSPLRGSPLHF.